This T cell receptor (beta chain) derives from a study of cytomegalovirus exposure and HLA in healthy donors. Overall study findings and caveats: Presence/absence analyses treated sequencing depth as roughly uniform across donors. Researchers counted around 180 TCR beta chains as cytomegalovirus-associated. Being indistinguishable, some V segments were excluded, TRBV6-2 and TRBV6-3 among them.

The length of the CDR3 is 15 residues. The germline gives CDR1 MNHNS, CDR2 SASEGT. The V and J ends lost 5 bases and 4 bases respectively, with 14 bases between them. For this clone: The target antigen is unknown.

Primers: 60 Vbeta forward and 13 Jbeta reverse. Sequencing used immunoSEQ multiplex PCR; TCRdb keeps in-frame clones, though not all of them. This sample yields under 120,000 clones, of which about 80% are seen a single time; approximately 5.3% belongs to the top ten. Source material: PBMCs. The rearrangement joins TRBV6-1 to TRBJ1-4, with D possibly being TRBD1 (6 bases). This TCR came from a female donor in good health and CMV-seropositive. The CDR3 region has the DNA TGTGCCAGCAGTCTAGGACAGCCGATTAATGAAAAACTGTTTTTT. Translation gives CASSLGQPINEKLFF.